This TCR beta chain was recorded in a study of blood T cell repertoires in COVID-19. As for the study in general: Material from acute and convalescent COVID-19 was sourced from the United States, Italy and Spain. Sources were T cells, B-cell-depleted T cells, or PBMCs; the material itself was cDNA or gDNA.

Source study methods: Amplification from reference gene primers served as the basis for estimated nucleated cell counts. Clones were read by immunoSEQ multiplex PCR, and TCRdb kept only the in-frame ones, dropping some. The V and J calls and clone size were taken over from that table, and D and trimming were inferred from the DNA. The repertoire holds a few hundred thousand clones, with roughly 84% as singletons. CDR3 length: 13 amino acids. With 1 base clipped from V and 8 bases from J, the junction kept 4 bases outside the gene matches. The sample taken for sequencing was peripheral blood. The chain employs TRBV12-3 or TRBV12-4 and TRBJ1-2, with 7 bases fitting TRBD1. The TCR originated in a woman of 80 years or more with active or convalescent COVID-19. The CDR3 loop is CASSLGTGVGYTF. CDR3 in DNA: TGTGCCAGCAGTTTAGGGACAGGTGTCGGCTACACCTTC.